The T cell receptor beta chain under discussion was sequenced for a study of T cells in tuberculosis. Study-wide context: Sequenced TCRs come from CD1B-GMM tetramer-binding T cells. In South Africa, adults with active tuberculosis were compared with IGRA-negative and latently infected IGRA-positive adolescents.

Sequencing was performed with immunoSEQ multiplex PCR; in TCRdb, only in-frame clones are kept and a portion is missing. This repertoire shows 20,000 to 25,000 clones, over 95% found once; its top ten account for approximately 8.5%. At study entry, adolescents had tuberculin skin tests and IGRA screening. Each donor contributed 85,000 to 100,000 T cells on average, unsorted. Germline loops: CDR1 MNHNS, CDR2 SASEGT. V lost 6 bases and J 4 bases, leaving 12 bases between the germline ends. The CDR3 extends over 14 amino acids. The sample taken for sequencing was PBMCs. V usage is TRBV6-1 and J usage is TRBJ1-4, with unresolved D. The sequence came from a donor between 5 and 29 years old with latent tuberculosis or without tuberculosis infection. CDR3 protein: CASSLGQLNEKLFF. The CDR3 DNA reads as TGTGCCAGCAGCCTGGGCCAACTTAATGAAAAACTGTTTTTT.